These 20 T cell receptor beta chains originate from one sample sequenced in a study of blood T cell repertoires in COVID-19. TCRdb's copy holds only in-frame clones and misses some; the assay was immunoSEQ multiplex PCR. Of around 180,000 clones listed, 89% are singletons. Sequenced sample: PBMCs or T cells enriched from blood (not recorded which). The source of these receptors is a woman aged 40 to 50 with acute COVID-19.

The rearrangement links TRBV4-1 to TRBJ2-1, with TRBD2 matching 11 bases. Germline CDR1 and CDR2: MGHRA and YSYEKL. J gave up 5 bases and V 9 bases, and 6 bases lay outside the gene matches. The CDR3 is made up of 14 amino acids. CDR3 coding DNA: TGCGCCAGTTCCGGGACTAGCGGAAACAATGAGCAGTTCTTC. This sequence encodes CASSGTSGNNEQFF.

This clone was observed once. The J gene is TRBJ2-3, the V gene TRBV28, with TRBD2 identical over 12 bases. Germline values: CDR1 MDHEN, CDR2 SYDVKM. This CDR3 contains 16 residues. Trimming took 7 bases from V and 6 from J; bases not matched to a gene: 11. Here the CDR3 DNA reads TGTGCCAGCACTACGCGACTAGCGGGGGCGTCGGATACGCAGTATTTT. Its translation is CASTTRLAGASDTQYF.

The chain joins TRBV7-8 to TRBJ1-1; D not certain. The V end was cut by 1 base, the J end by 3 bases, with 9 bases between. Germline CDR1 SGHVS, CDR2 FQNEAQ. The CDR3 is 14 residues long. As DNA, the CDR3 is TGTGCCAGCAGCTTAGTTAGGAGTGACACTGAAGCTTTCTTT. Translating gives CASSLVRSDTEAFF.

The chain employs TRBV5-4 and TRBJ2-2; 11 positions match TRBD1. The CDR3 length is 16 residues. With 0 bases clipped from V and 7 bases from J, the junction kept 5 bases outside the gene matches. CDR1 and CDR2 (germline): SGHNT, YYREEE (reference sequence). The chain's CDR3 is CASSLAGQGAVGELFF. CDR3 DNA sequence: TGTGCCAGCAGCTTGGCCGGACAGGGGGCGGTCGGGGAGCTGTTTTTT. Full variable domain (outside the CDR3, taken from reference TRBV5-4 and TRBJ2-2): ETGVTQSPTHLIKTRGQQVTLRCSSQSGHNTVSWYQQALGQGPQFIFQYYREEENGRGNFPPRFSGLQFPNYSSELNVNALELDDSALYLCASSLAGQGAVGELFFGEGSRLTVL.

This chain connects TRBV19 to TRBJ2-3; D may be TRBD1 (5 bases). Per germline, CDR1 LNHDA and CDR2 SQIVND (reference sequence). The CDR3 is 14 amino acids. V dropped 6 bases and J dropped 4 bases, with 14 bases sitting between them. CDR3 in DNA: TGTGCCAGTAGCCAGGGAAGGGCGGCAGATACGCAGTATTTT. It translates to CASSQGRAADTQYF.

V is TRBV3-1 (or the pseudogene TRBV3-2) and J is TRBJ2-1; TRBD2 agrees at 9 bases. V lost 0 bases to trimming and J lost 2 bases; unmatched junction nucleotides: 5. CDR1 LGHDT and CDR2 YNNKEL come from the germline V gene (reference sequence). The CDR3 length is 17 residues. This CDR3 is CASSQERIAGAYNEQFF. The CDR3 DNA reads as TGTGCCAGCAGCCAAGAAAGGATAGCGGGAGCCTACAATGAGCAGTTCTTC.

The chain couples TRBV2 to TRBJ2-5; 9 bases line up with TRBD2. CDR1 and CDR2 (germline): SNHLY, FYNNEI. V lost 7 bases, J lost 0 bases, and 12 bases stayed unmatched. The CDR3 spans 17 residues. The CDR3 nucleotides read TGTGCCAGCACACGTTCCGAGACTAGCGGATACCAAGAGACCCAGTACTTC. Its translation: CASTRSETSGYQETQYF.

The chain carries TRBV11-2 and TRBJ2-1, with D unresolved. CDR1 is SGHAT, CDR2 FQNNGV, per germline. This CDR3 comprises 15 residues. V was trimmed by 6 bases and J by 0 bases, leaving 12 bases between them. The CDR3 here is CASSLTFSSYNEQFF. CDR3 DNA sequence: TGTGCCAGCAGTCTTACATTCAGCTCCTACAATGAGCAGTTCTTC.

The rearrangement uses TRBV7-2 and TRBJ1-2; 12 positions match TRBD1. Trimming cost V 5 bases and J 6 bases; bases outside gene matches: 7. The CDR3 spans 15 residues. The germline V gene encodes CDR1 SGHTA and CDR2 FQGNSA. The CDR3 protein is CASSRNRDRGHGYTF. CDR3 nucleotides: TGTGCCAGCAGCAGAAACCGGGACAGGGGGCATGGCTACACCTTC.

The genes are TRBV7-2 and TRBJ1-1; TRBD1 matches at 7 bases. The CDR3 sequence is 15 residues long. The V gene's germline CDR1 is SGHTA and CDR2 FQGNSA. Losses at the gene ends were 5 bases for V and 4 bases for J; bases not matched to a gene: 10. The CDR3: CASSPRQGRSTEAFF. For the CDR3, the DNA is TGTGCCAGCAGCCCCAGACAGGGCAGGAGCACTGAAGCTTTCTTT.

The genes are TRBV7-9 and TRBJ1-2; TRBD1 aligns across 10 bases. The V and J ends lost 2 bases and 7 bases, in that order; junction bases with no gene match: 7. Germline CDR1 reads SEHNR; CDR2 reads FQNEAQ (reference sequence). The length of the CDR3 is 15 residues. CDR3 bases: TGTGCCAGCAGCTTAATGTTGGACAGGGGGTTTGGCTACACCTTC. Amino acid sequence: CASSLMLDRGFGYTF.

This clone has just one count. The rearrangement uses TRBV5-1 and TRBJ2-3; 8 bases agree with TRBD1. The CDR3 has 15 residues. Germline-derived CDR1 and CDR2 are SGHRS and YFSETQ. V dropped 4 bases and J dropped 4; count of bases not matched to a gene: 8. CDR3 loop: CASSNTGGRADTQYF. The CDR3 nucleotides are TGCGCCAGCAGCAATACAGGGGGTAGGGCAGATACGCAGTATTTT. The whole variable domain, filled in from reference TRBV5-1 and TRBJ2-3, reads KAGVTQTPRYLIKTRGQQVTLSCSPISGHRSVSWYQQTPGQGLQFLFEYFSETQRNKGNFPGRFSGRQFSNSRSEMNVSTLELGDSALYLCASSNTGGRADTQYFGPGTRLTVL.

CDR3 in DNA: TGTGCCAGCAGCCGAGGGACTAGCGGGGGGGCCTTAGATACGCAGTATTTT. Translated: CASSRGTSGGALDTQYF. The genes are TRBV28 and TRBJ2-3; 16 bases are a match to TRBD2. The CDR3 is 17 amino acids. Germline V lookup: CDR1 MDHEN, CDR2 SYDVKM. Losses at the gene ends were 6 bases for V and 5 bases for J; bases not matched to a gene: 8.

V usage is TRBV10-1 and J usage is TRBJ2-7; 8 nucleotides match TRBD1. CDR3 length equals 15 residues. J gave up 3 bases and V 1 base, and 5 bases lay outside the gene matches. CDR1 and CDR2 from the germline V gene are WNHNN and SYGVQD (reference sequence). The CDR3 reads CASSEWRTGYYEQYF. The CDR3, as DNA: TGCGCCAGCAGTGAGTGGCGGACAGGGTACTACGAGCAGTACTTC.

The chain joins TRBV3-1 (or the pseudogene TRBV3-2) to TRBJ2-5; possible D gene TRBD1, 6 bases. CDR3 length: 12 amino acids. CDR1 and CDR2 (germline): LGHDT, YNNKEL (reference sequence). The V and J ends lost 3 bases and 4 bases respectively, with 6 bases between them. The CDR3 DNA is TGTGCCAGCAGCCACAGGGGAGAGACCCAGTACTTC. Amino acids: CASSHRGETQYF.

This sequence joins TRBV6-2 or TRBV6-3 and TRBJ2-5; 12 nucleotides line up with TRBD2. The germline gives CDR1 MNHEY, CDR2 SVGEGT. This CDR3 comprises 17 residues. With V trimmed by 2 bases and J by 2 bases, 6 bases remained unmatched. The DNA for the CDR3 is TGTGCCAGCAGTTACCCCCCTCTAGCGGGGGGGCAAGAGACCCAGTACTTC. It is translated as CASSYPPLAGGQETQYF.

This chain joins TRBV28 and TRBJ2-7; 12 bases line up with TRBD1. Germline CDR1 MDHEN, CDR2 SYDVKM. The V and J ends lost 7 bases and 9 bases, in that order; junction bases with no gene match: 10. The CDR3 totals 14 residues. The CDR3 here is CASTNTGQGARQYF. In DNA form, the CDR3 reads TGTGCCAGCACCAACACGGGACAGGGGGCAAGGCAGTACTTC.

The V gene is TRBV10-3, the J gene TRBJ1-3; the D gene is possibly TRBD1 (5 bases). V was shortened by 6 bases and J by 4 bases, with 22 bases between the two germline ends. The CDR3 covers 17 residues. Germline lookup yields CDR1 ENHRY and CDR2 SYGVKD. The CDR3 spells CAISEGRASELGNTIYF. CDR3 nucleotides: TGTGCCATCAGCGAGGGGAGGGCCAGCGAACTCGGAAACACCATATATTTT.

This clone was observed a single time. The rearrangement links TRBV2 to TRBJ2-3; 10 bases are shared with TRBD1. J was trimmed by 3 bases and V by 4 bases; bases with no gene match: 1. CDR3 length: 14 residues. Germline CDR1 reads SNHLY; CDR2 reads FYNNEI. The CDR3 is CASSADRGTDTQYF. The CDR3 DNA sequence: TGTGCCAGCAGTGCGGACAGGGGGACAGATACGCAGTATTTT.

This clone has just one count. The gene calls are TRBV19 and TRBJ1-2; D not resolved. Per the germline V gene, CDR1 is LNHDA and CDR2 is SQIVND (reference sequence). Between the trimmed V and J ends, which lost 4 bases and 7 bases, there was a span of 10 bases. The CDR3 has 12 amino acids. The CDR3 region is CASSTDISGYTF. CDR3 nucleotides: TGTGCCAGTAGTACCGACATCTCTGGCTACACCTTC. Together with reference TRBV19 and TRBJ1-2, the CDR3 gives the full variable domain: DGGITQSPKYLFRKEGQNVTLSCEQNLNHDAMYWYRQDPGQGLRLIYYSQIVNDFQKGDIAEGYSVSREKKESFPLTVTSAQKNPTAFYLCASSTDISGYTFGSGTRLTVV.